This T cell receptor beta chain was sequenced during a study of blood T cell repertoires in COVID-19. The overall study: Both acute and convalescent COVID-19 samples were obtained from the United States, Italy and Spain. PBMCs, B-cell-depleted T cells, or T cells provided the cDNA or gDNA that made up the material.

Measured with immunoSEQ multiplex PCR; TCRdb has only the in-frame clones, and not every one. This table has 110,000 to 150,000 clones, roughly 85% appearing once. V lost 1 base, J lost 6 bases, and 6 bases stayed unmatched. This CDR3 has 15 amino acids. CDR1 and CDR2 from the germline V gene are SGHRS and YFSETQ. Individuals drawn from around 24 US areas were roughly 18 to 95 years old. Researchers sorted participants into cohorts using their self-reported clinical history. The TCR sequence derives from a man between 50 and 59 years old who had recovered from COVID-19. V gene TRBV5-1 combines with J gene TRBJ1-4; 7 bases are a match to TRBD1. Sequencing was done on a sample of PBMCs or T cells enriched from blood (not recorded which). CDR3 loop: CASSLKGGADEKLFF. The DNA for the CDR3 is TGCGCCAGCAGCTTGAAAGGGGGCGCCGATGAAAAACTGTTTTTT.